This T cell receptor beta chain was sequenced during a study of shared clonotypes between healthy human individuals. To note about this clone: Antigen specificity is unknown.

Clones were sequenced by immunoSEQ multiplex PCR, and TCRdb holds only the in-frame ones, with some missing. The sample shows some 2,400,000 clones, approximately 96% of them seen only once. Whole-study findings and limits: Sorted-subset sequencing, rarefaction showed, was incomplete despite large depth. Non-shared clonotypes had lower generation probabilities than those shared by all four donors. Some naive CD4 clonotypes, around 5%, turned up in common across four donors.

The clonotype originates from a man aged 18 to 30 in good health. Input material: naive CD4+ T cells sorted from blood. Subset here: CD45RA+ positively selected.

The CDR3 nucleotides are TGTGCCAGCAGCTTTAGGCGGGAGGTTAAGAATGAGCAGTTCTTC. Its translation is CASSFRREVKNEQFF. The rearrangement joins TRBV7-9 to TRBJ2-1, with TRBD2 matching over 8 bases. The CDR3 length is 15 residues. Losses at the gene ends were 3 bases for V and 7 bases for J; bases not matched to a gene: 8. CDR1 SEHNR and CDR2 FQNEAQ come from the germline V gene (reference sequence). Complete variable domain (other parts from reference TRBV7-9 and TRBJ2-1): DTGVSQNPRHKITKRGQNVTFRCDPISEHNRLYWYRQTLGQGPEFLTYFQNEAQLEKSRLLSDRFSAERPKGSFSTLEIQRTEQGDSAMYLCASSFRREVKNEQFFGPGTRLTVL.